This is a list of T cell receptor beta chains from one sample in a study of cytomegalovirus exposure and HLA in healthy donors. Generated by immunoSEQ multiplex PCR, the TCRdb table keeps only in-frame clones and is missing some. Seen here are around 140,000 clones, more than 60% observed once, and the top ten hold roughly 1.5%. Specimen: PBMCs. The receptors stem from a woman aged 18-29 years in good health and CMV-seronegative. Each CDR3 is given with its conserved first and last residue. A D gene is named only where the DNA matches it firmly. Clone size is stated in some rows and not others, as once, few, many or a class when expanded.

clone_size: few; j_call: TRBJ2-1; v_call: TRBV10-3; d_call: -; cdr3_nt: TGTGCCATCAGTGAGTCGGGAGACTACTACAATGAGCAGTTCTTC; cdr3_aa: CAISESGDYYNEQFF
clone_size: few; j_call: TRBJ1-3; v_call: TRBV6-1; d_call: -; cdr3_nt: TGTGCCAGCAGTTCTTGGACAGCTGGAAACACCATATATTTT; cdr3_aa: CASSSWTAGNTIYF
clone_size: -; j_call: TRBJ1-2; v_call: TRBV19; d_call: -; cdr3_nt: TGTGCCAGTAGTGCCCCACAGGGACGTTCTGGCTACACCTTC; cdr3_aa: CASSAPQGRSGYTF
clone_size: -; j_call: TRBJ2-7; v_call: TRBV5-1; d_call: TRBD2; cdr3_nt: TGCGCCAGCAGCCCGGGGACTAGCGACTACGAGCAGTACTTC; cdr3_aa: CASSPGTSDYEQYF
clone_size: -; j_call: TRBJ2-1; v_call: TRBV11-2; d_call: -; cdr3_nt: TGTGCCAGTACCATTAGCAGTGTTGAGCAGTTCTTC; cdr3_aa: CASTISSVEQFF
clone_size: -; j_call: TRBJ1-2; v_call: TRBV5-1; d_call: -; cdr3_nt: TGCGCCAGCACCACAGGCTCCTGGGACTATGGCTACACCTTC; cdr3_aa: CASTTGSWDYGYTF
clone_size: once; j_call: TRBJ2-7; v_call: TRBV6-5; d_call: -; cdr3_nt: TGTGCCAGCAGTTACTCGGTGGGCTACGAGCAGTACTTC; cdr3_aa: CASSYSVGYEQYF
clone_size: -; j_call: TRBJ1-3; v_call: TRBV5-6; d_call: -; cdr3_nt: TGTGCCAGCAGCTACGCCGGGACACTGTCTGGAAACACCATATATTTT; cdr3_aa: CASSYAGTLSGNTIYF
clone_size: -; j_call: TRBJ2-1; v_call: TRBV7-9; d_call: TRBD2; cdr3_nt: TGTGCCAGCAGCTTAGGTCCGACGGGACTAGCGGGACCTGAGCAGTTCTTC; cdr3_aa: CASSLGPTGLAGPEQFF
clone_size: -; j_call: TRBJ1-2; v_call: TRBV2; d_call: -; cdr3_nt: TGTGCCAGCACTCTTCTTACTCCGCGGGGCCTTAAATATGTCTATGGCTACACCTTC; cdr3_aa: CASTLLTPRGLKYVYGYTF
clone_size: -; j_call: TRBJ2-7; v_call: TRBV4-2; d_call: -; cdr3_nt: TGTGCCAGCAGCCAACCTTCCACCGGGAAATCCTATGAGCAGTACTTC; cdr3_aa: CASSQPSTGKSYEQYF
clone_size: -; j_call: TRBJ2-7; v_call: TRBV30; d_call: TRBD1; cdr3_nt: TGTGCCTTAGGGTTCGGGACAGGCATATTCGAGCAGTACTTC; cdr3_aa: CALGFGTGIFEQYF
clone_size: -; j_call: TRBJ2-5; v_call: TRBV11-2; d_call: -; cdr3_nt: TGTGCCACCGAGCTTAGGAGAAGGGAGACCCAGTACTTC; cdr3_aa: CATELRRRETQYF
clone_size: -; j_call: TRBJ1-5; v_call: TRBV25-1; d_call: -; cdr3_nt: TGTGCCAGCAGTGCAGGGGCTAGAAATCAGCCCCAGCATTTT; cdr3_aa: CASSAGARNQPQHF
clone_size: few; j_call: TRBJ1-2; v_call: TRBV6-6; d_call: TRBD1; cdr3_nt: TGTGCCAGCAGTTACGCGGACAGGGGAGATGGCTACACCTTC; cdr3_aa: CASSYADRGDGYTF
clone_size: -; j_call: TRBJ1-2; v_call: TRBV11-2; d_call: -; cdr3_nt: TGTGCCAGCAGCATAACTCTGAACTATGGCTACACCTTC; cdr3_aa: CASSITLNYGYTF
clone_size: -; j_call: TRBJ2-7; v_call: TRBV11-3; d_call: -; cdr3_nt: TGTGCCAGCAGCTTAGGCGGGCTGGGCGAGCAGTACTTC; cdr3_aa: CASSLGGLGEQYF
clone_size: -; j_call: TRBJ1-3; v_call: TRBV6-5; d_call: TRBD1; cdr3_nt: TGTGCCAGCAGCAGGGGGCTCTCTGGAAACACCATATATTTT; cdr3_aa: CASSRGLSGNTIYF
clone_size: once; j_call: TRBJ1-4; v_call: TRBV5-6; d_call: TRBD1; cdr3_nt: TGTGCCAGCAGCTTAGGACAGGGGCGACCGGAAAAACTGTTTTTT; cdr3_aa: CASSLGQGRPEKLFF
clone_size: -; j_call: TRBJ2-1; v_call: TRBV6-5; d_call: TRBD2; cdr3_nt: TGTGCCAGCAAGGCGGGAGGGCCGGGTGAGCAGTTCTTC; cdr3_aa: CASKAGGPGEQFF
clone_size: -; j_call: TRBJ2-1; v_call: TRBV7-9; d_call: TRBD2; cdr3_nt: TGTGCCAGCAGCTTATCGATGGCGGGAGGGCGGACTGGGAATGAGCAGTTCTTC; cdr3_aa: CASSLSMAGGRTGNEQFF
clone_size: -; j_call: TRBJ1-4; v_call: TRBV7-4; d_call: -; cdr3_nt: TGTGCCAGCAGCCCATTCCTCGAGATCGAGGAAAAACTGTTTTTT; cdr3_aa: CASSPFLEIEEKLFF
clone_size: -; j_call: TRBJ2-7; v_call: TRBV27; d_call: TRBD2; cdr3_nt: TGTGCCAGCATAAGGCTAGCGGGGGCCTACGAGCAGTACTTC; cdr3_aa: CASIRLAGAYEQYF
clone_size: -; j_call: TRBJ2-1; v_call: TRBV19; d_call: TRBD2; cdr3_nt: TGTGCCAGTAGTAGGACTAGAAAGGACAATGAGCAGTTCTTC; cdr3_aa: CASSRTRKDNEQFF
clone_size: few; j_call: TRBJ1-5; v_call: TRBV12-2; d_call: -; cdr3_nt: TGTGCAAGTCGCTTCGGGCCCCAGCATTTT; cdr3_aa: CASRFGPQHF
clone_size: -; j_call: TRBJ2-5; v_call: TRBV7-9; d_call: TRBD1; cdr3_nt: TGTGCCAGCAGCGCCACCGGGACAGGGGGAGAGACCCAGTACTTC; cdr3_aa: CASSATGTGGETQYF
clone_size: -; j_call: TRBJ1-2; v_call: TRBV6-5; d_call: -; cdr3_nt: TGTGCCAGCGCAACTGGGGGGGGCGGCTACACCTTC; cdr3_aa: CASATGGGGYTF
clone_size: -; j_call: TRBJ2-1; v_call: TRBV11-2; d_call: TRBD2; cdr3_nt: TGTGCCAGCAGCTTAGACTCGGGACTAGCGGACTACAATGAGCAGTTCTTC; cdr3_aa: CASSLDSGLADYNEQFF
clone_size: -; j_call: TRBJ1-1; v_call: TRBV6-1; d_call: -; cdr3_nt: TGTGCCAGCAGTCGGGACCCCAAAGGGGGCACTGAAGCTTTCTTT; cdr3_aa: CASSRDPKGGTEAFF
clone_size: few; j_call: TRBJ1-2; v_call: TRBV15; d_call: -; cdr3_nt: TGTGCCACCAGCAGAGAGCGGGCAGAAGGGGGAGGCTACACCTTC; cdr3_aa: CATSRERAEGGGYTF
clone_size: -; j_call: TRBJ1-2; v_call: TRBV27; d_call: -; cdr3_nt: TGTGCCAGCAGTTATAAGGGGCTTGGCTATGGCTACACCTTC; cdr3_aa: CASSYKGLGYGYTF
clone_size: once; j_call: TRBJ2-5; v_call: TRBV28; d_call: -; cdr3_nt: TGTGCCAGCAGTTTCCCTGCTGAGGAGACCCAGTACTTC; cdr3_aa: CASSFPAEETQYF
clone_size: -; j_call: TRBJ2-5; v_call: TRBV4-2; d_call: -; cdr3_nt: TGTGCCAGCAGCCAAGACGCGGGGGAGACCCAGTACTTC; cdr3_aa: CASSQDAGETQYF
clone_size: -; j_call: TRBJ1-4; v_call: TRBV14; d_call: -; cdr3_nt: TGTGCCAGCAGCCAAGGACGCAGGGATCCCGGAGAAAAACTGTTTTTT; cdr3_aa: CASSQGRRDPGEKLFF
clone_size: once; j_call: TRBJ1-1; v_call: TRBV6-1; d_call: -; cdr3_nt: TGTGCCAGCAGTGAAGGAGGTAAAGCTTTCTTT; cdr3_aa: CASSEGGKAFF
clone_size: -; j_call: TRBJ1-2; v_call: TRBV9; d_call: -; cdr3_nt: TGTGCCAGCAGCGTAGCTACGAGGTCAGACTATGGCTACACCTTC; cdr3_aa: CASSVATRSDYGYTF
clone_size: -; j_call: TRBJ1-2; v_call: TRBV10-3; d_call: TRBD1; cdr3_nt: TGTGCCATCAGCGCTGGGACAGCTAACTATGGCTACACCTTC; cdr3_aa: CAISAGTANYGYTF
clone_size: -; j_call: TRBJ2-7; v_call: TRBV14; d_call: -; cdr3_nt: TGTGCCAGCAGCCAATTATCGGCCAGGGAACCCTCCTACGAGCAGTACTTC; cdr3_aa: CASSQLSAREPSYEQYF
clone_size: -; j_call: TRBJ2-5; v_call: TRBV7-6; d_call: -; cdr3_nt: TGTGCCAGCAGCTTAGCCGAAGAGACCCAGTACTTC; cdr3_aa: CASSLAEETQYF
clone_size: -; j_call: TRBJ1-1; v_call: TRBV2; d_call: TRBD1; cdr3_nt: TGTGCCAGCAGGGGTGTCGGACAGGGGGCGATTTGGACTGAAGCTTTCTTT; cdr3_aa: CASRGVGQGAIWTEAFF
clone_size: -; j_call: TRBJ2-7; v_call: TRBV27; d_call: -; cdr3_nt: TGTGCCAGCAGCCTTTCTGGGGCCCCAAGCTCCTACGAGCAGTACTTC; cdr3_aa: CASSLSGAPSSYEQYF
clone_size: -; j_call: TRBJ1-5; v_call: TRBV19; d_call: TRBD1; cdr3_nt: TGTGCCAGTACCTTACAGGGGGTTTACAATCAGCCCCAGCATTTT; cdr3_aa: CASTLQGVYNQPQHF
clone_size: once; j_call: TRBJ1-1; v_call: TRBV6-5; d_call: -; cdr3_nt: TGTGCCAGCAGTTATTCCGGCGGCCCGAACACTGAAGCTTTCTTT; cdr3_aa: CASSYSGGPNTEAFF
clone_size: -; j_call: TRBJ1-4; v_call: TRBV4-1; d_call: -; cdr3_nt: TGCGCCAGCAGCCAAGTACCAGGTGCCAGCCCAAATGAAAAACTGTTTTTT; cdr3_aa: CASSQVPGASPNEKLFF
clone_size: once; j_call: TRBJ1-4; v_call: TRBV30; d_call: -; cdr3_nt: TGTGCCTGGAGTGTACTAAGGCTAGCAACTAATGAAAAACTGTTTTTT; cdr3_aa: CAWSVLRLATNEKLFF
clone_size: -; j_call: TRBJ1-1; v_call: TRBV2; d_call: -; cdr3_nt: TGTGCCAGCAGTCCGCTGGGAGGTTTGAACACTGAAGCTTTCTTT; cdr3_aa: CASSPLGGLNTEAFF
clone_size: -; j_call: TRBJ2-5; v_call: TRBV5-8; d_call: -; cdr3_nt: TGTGCCAGCAGCGAGACGGGACTGGTGGGAGAGACCCAGTACTTC; cdr3_aa: CASSETGLVGETQYF
clone_size: -; j_call: TRBJ2-1; v_call: TRBV7-2; d_call: -; cdr3_nt: TGTGCCAGCACCCGACAGATGTACAATGAGCAGTTCTTC; cdr3_aa: CASTRQMYNEQFF
clone_size: -; j_call: TRBJ2-3; v_call: TRBV7-9; d_call: TRBD2; cdr3_nt: TGTGCCAGCAGCAAGCGGGACTTCACAGATACGCAGTATTTT; cdr3_aa: CASSKRDFTDTQYF
clone_size: -; j_call: TRBJ1-4; v_call: TRBV19; d_call: -; cdr3_nt: TGTGCCAGTACCGAATACAGAGGGAAACTGTTTTTT; cdr3_aa: CASTEYRGKLFF